This record looks at one T cell receptor (beta chain) sequence and its context. Its antigen is not known. This sample is drawn from a study of OX40 agonist ivuxolimab in advanced cancers. Looking at the study overall: Approximately 41% of patients had received prior checkpoint inhibitor therapy.

V lost 7 bases, J lost 3 bases, and 9 bases lay in between. Germline CDR1 is SQVTM and CDR2 is ANQGSEA. CDR3 size: 11 residues. Study findings and constraints: Individuals who were partial responders at 0.1-3.0 mg/kg had clonal expansion that ranked among the lowest.

Anyone with autoimmune disease history or systemic immunosuppression was excluded. Blood draws occurred at baseline, cycle 4 day 1, and cycle 7 day 1. Measured with immunoSEQ multiplex PCR; TCRdb has only the in-frame clones, and not every one. The sample lists around 100,000 clones; around 89% were seen once. This chain uses TRBV29-1 with TRBJ1-2, with D possibly TRBD1 on 5 matching bases. This sequence originates from an adult with an advanced solid tumor such as melanoma, head and neck, liver or kidney cancer. This specimen was CD4+ or CD8+ T cells sorted from blood, taken in a trial of the OX40 agonist ivuxolimab. The CDR3 DNA reads TGCAGCGCTGGGGGGGACTATGGCTACACCTTC. Encoded protein: CSAGGDYGYTF.